These 9 T cell receptor beta chains share one sample of origin, sequenced in a study of cytomegalovirus exposure and HLA in healthy donors. It was with 60 Vbeta and 13 Jbeta primers that the PCR ran. The table came from immunoSEQ multiplex PCR; TCRdb's copy has only in-frame clones and leaves some out. Of about 220,000 clones listed, 76% are singletons. Sequenced: PBMCs. The source is a man aged 18 to 35 in good health and CMV-seronegative.

The J gene is TRBJ1-5, the V gene TRBV28, with a weak D call TRBD1 (5 bases). V was clipped by 3 bases and J by 9 bases, with 12 bases between them. Germline lookup yields CDR1 MDHEN and CDR2 SYDVKM. CDR3 length: 13 amino acids. This CDR3 reads CASSLGGTRPQHF. For the CDR3, the DNA is TGTGCCAGCAGTTTGGGTGGGACTCGGCCCCAGCATTTT.

The chain carries TRBV5-1 and TRBJ1-1, with D unclear. V lost 4 bases and J 4 bases, leaving 17 bases between the germline ends. Germline V lookup: CDR1 SGHRS, CDR2 YFSETQ. The CDR3 sequence is 15 residues long. This CDR3 is CASSTRLPRGTEAFF. The CDR3 DNA reads as TGCGCCAGCAGCACCAGACTCCCACGGGGCACTGAAGCTTTCTTT.

The CDR3 spells CASSELAGSYNEQFF. The CDR3 DNA sequence: TGCGCCAGCAGTGAGCTAGCGGGTTCCTACAATGAGCAGTTCTTC. The rearrangement uses TRBV10-1 and TRBJ2-1, with 8 bases lining up with TRBD2. Germline CDR1 is WNHNN and CDR2 is SYGVQD (reference sequence). V was clipped by 2 bases and J by 1 base; unmatched bases: 1. This CDR3 spans 15 amino acids.

The chain employs TRBV5-4 and TRBJ2-3, with D unresolved. The CDR3 is 12 amino acids. Germline CDR1 and CDR2: SGHNT and YYREEE (reference sequence). V lost 4 bases and J lost 6, with 9 bases in between. CDR3 DNA sequence: TGTGCCAGCAGCCTCCGGTGGGATACGCAGTATTTT. As protein: CASSLRWDTQYF.

This clone was counted a few times. This chain joins TRBV6-1 and TRBJ2-5, with D perhaps TRBD1 (6 bases). Germline CDR1 reads MNHNS; CDR2 reads SASEGT. The V gene lost 5 bases and the J gene lost 2 bases, with 15 bases spanning the gap. The CDR3 is made up of 15 amino acids. The CDR3 nucleotides read TGTGCCAGCAGTTTAGGCTTCGGACAGCAAGAGACCCAGTACTTC. Protein sequence: CASSLGFGQQETQYF.

This clone came up a few times. The chain is built from TRBV5-4 and TRBJ1-3; 7 bases line up with TRBD1. Germline CDR1 reads SGHNT; CDR2 reads YYREEE (reference sequence). The CDR3 spans 13 residues. V was clipped by 4 bases and J by 4 bases; unmatched bases: 2. The CDR3 coding sequence is TGTGCCAGCAGCGAGGGACAGGGAAACACCATATATTTT. The encoded protein is CASSEGQGNTIYF.

V usage is TRBV27 and J usage is TRBJ2-1, with D tentatively TRBD1 (6 bases). This CDR3 has 16 amino acids. Trimming shortened V by 4 bases and J by 4 bases, and 17 bases separated the two germline ends. Germline CDR1 is MNHEY and CDR2 is SMNVEV (reference sequence). In nucleotides, the CDR3 is TGTGCCAGCAGTTCAACCTGGGGGCAGACGTACAATGAGCAGTTCTTC. This gives the protein CASSSTWGQTYNEQFF.

For this clone: At one of its ends the junction is not consistent with the germline gene, which may arise from a read error. This chain uses TRBV13 with TRBJ2-1; TRBD1 is a possible D gene (5 bases). The V gene's germline CDR1 is PRHDT and CDR2 FYEKMQ (reference sequence). The CDR3 sequence is 12 residues long. The CDR3 loop reads CASSLGQIEQFF. The DNA for the CDR3 is TGTGCCAGCAGCCTAGGACAAATTGAGCAGTTCTTC.

V gene TRBV30 combines with J gene TRBJ1-1, with D perhaps matching TRBD1 (5 bases). Trimming cost V 3 bases and J 1 base, with 15 bases left between them. Per the germline V gene, CDR1 is GTSNPN and CDR2 is SVGIG (reference sequence). The CDR3 loop spans 15 amino acids. CDR3 nucleotide sequence: TGTGCCTGGAGCACGGTCCGGGGGGAGAACACTGAAGCTTTCTTT. Translation gives CAWSTVRGENTEAFF. The entire variable domain, with the rest obtained from reference TRBV30 and TRBJ1-1, is as follows: SQTIHQWPATLVQPVGSPLSLECTVEGTSNPNLYWYRQAAGRGLQLLFYSVGIGQISSEVPQNLSASRPQDRQFILSSKKLLLSDSGFYLCAWSTVRGENTEAFFGQGTRLTVV.